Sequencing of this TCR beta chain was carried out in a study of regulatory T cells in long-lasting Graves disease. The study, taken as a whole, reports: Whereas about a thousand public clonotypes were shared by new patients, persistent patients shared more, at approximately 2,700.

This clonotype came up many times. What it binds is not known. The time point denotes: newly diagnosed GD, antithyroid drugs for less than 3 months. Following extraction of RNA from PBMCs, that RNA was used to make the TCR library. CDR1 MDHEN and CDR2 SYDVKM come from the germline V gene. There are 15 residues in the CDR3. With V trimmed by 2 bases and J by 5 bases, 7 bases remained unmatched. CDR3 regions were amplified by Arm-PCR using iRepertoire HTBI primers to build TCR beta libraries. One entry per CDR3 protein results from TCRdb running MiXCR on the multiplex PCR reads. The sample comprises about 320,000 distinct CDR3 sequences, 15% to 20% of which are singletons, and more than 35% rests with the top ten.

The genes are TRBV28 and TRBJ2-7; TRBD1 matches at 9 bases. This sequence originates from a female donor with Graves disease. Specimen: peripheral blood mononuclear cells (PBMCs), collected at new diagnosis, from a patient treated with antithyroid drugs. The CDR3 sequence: CASSLTGQGVDEQYF. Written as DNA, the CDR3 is TGTGCCAGCAGTTTAACGGGACAGGGAGTCGACGAGCAGTACTTC.